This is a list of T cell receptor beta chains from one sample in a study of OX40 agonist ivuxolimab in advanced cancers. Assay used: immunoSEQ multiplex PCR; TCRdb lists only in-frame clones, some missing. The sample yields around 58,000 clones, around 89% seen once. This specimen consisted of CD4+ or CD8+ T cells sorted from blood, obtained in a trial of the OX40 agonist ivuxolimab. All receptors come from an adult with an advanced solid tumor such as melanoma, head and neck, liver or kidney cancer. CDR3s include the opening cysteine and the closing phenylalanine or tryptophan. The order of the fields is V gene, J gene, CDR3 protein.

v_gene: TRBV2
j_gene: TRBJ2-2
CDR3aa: CAGGQENTGELFF

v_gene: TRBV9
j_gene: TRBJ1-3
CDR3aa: CASSVDHRGNTIYF

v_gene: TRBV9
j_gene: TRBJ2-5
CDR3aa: CASSVGTAKETQYF

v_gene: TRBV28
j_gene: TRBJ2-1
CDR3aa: CASKAGTSGRNEQFF

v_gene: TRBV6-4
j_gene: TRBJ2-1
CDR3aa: CASSVQGRSNEQFF

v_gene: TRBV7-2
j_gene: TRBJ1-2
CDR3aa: CASSLVRTSPVNSGYTF

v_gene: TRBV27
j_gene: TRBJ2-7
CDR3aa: CASSLFDRDYEQYF

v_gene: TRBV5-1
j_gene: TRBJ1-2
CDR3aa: CASRGSGGGYTF

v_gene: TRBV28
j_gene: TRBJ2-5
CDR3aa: CASSFLRETQYF

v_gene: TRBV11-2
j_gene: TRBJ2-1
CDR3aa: CASSSGLRNEQFF

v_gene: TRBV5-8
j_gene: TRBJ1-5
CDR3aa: CASSSKQGSQPQHF